A single TCR beta chain is shown here with its context. The antigen is unknown. Noted treatment: some 19 received Ad26.COV2.S at low or high dose, single or two shots; roughly five received placebo; per-sample allocation not given. After the first vaccine or placebo injection, samples were drawn on day 63. The CDR3 is made up of 15 amino acids. The V gene end was trimmed by 5 bases and the J gene end by 3 bases; junction bases not matched to a gene: 8. Looked up from germline, CDR1 is SGHVS and CDR2 is FQNEAQ. This specimen comes from a study of Ad26.COV2.S vaccination and SARS-CoV-2 variants. About the research overall: Participants got Ad26.COV2.S intramuscularly, once or twice 56 days apart. Findings of the study overall: Spike-specific TCR breadth was greater in vaccine than placebo recipients.

Repertoires were generated with immunoSEQ multiplex PCR, while TCRdb's copy carries only in-frame clones and drops some. Found here are about half a million clones, roughly nine tenths of them singletons; the top ten hold about 1.5%. The source is a person aged 18-60 years who received the Ad26.COV2.S COVID-19 vaccine or a placebo. Source: peripheral blood, taken in a trial of Ad26.COV2.S vaccine versus placebo. This chain connects TRBV7-8 to TRBJ2-7; 9 bases agree with TRBD2. The DNA for the CDR3 is TGTGCCAGCAGCAGGCTAGCGGGACCATACTACGAGCAGTACTTC. It codes for CASSRLAGPYYEQYF.